This record concerns one T cell receptor beta chain sequence. The sample comes from a study of cytomegalovirus exposure and HLA in healthy donors. PCR primers comprised 60 Vbeta and 13 Jbeta primers. This table comes from immunoSEQ multiplex PCR, and its TCRdb copy is limited to in-frame clones, with some not included. The top ten hold 3.5% to 4.5% of the sample, which has 80,000 or so clones, roughly four fifths seen once. V lost 5 bases, J lost 7 bases, and 9 bases stayed unmatched. The CDR3 loop spans 15 amino acids. The germline V gene has CDR1 MNHEY and CDR2 SMNVEV (reference sequence). This chain connects TRBV27 to TRBJ2-1; 9 positions agree with TRBD1. The source material was PBMCs. This clonotype was obtained from a man in his forties in good health and CMV-seronegative. CDR3: CASSQTGGFGNEQFF. As DNA, the CDR3 is TGTGCCAGCAGTCAGACAGGGGGTTTTGGAAATGAGCAGTTCTTC.